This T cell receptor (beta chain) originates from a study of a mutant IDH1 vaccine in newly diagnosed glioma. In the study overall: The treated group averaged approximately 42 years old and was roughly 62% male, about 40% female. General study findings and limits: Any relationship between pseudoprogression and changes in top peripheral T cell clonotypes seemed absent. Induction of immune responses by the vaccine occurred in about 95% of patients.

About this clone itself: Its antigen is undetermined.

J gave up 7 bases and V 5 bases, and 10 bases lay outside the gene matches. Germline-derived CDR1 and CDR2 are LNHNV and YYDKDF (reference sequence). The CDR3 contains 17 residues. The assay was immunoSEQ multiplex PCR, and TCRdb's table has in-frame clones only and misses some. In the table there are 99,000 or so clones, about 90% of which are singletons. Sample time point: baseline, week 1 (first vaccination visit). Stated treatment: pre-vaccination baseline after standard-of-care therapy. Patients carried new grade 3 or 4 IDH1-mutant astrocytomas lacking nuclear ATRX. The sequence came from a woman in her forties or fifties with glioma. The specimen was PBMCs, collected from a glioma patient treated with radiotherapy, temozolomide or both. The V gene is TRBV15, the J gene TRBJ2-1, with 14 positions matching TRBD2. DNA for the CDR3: TGTGCCACCAGCGGCCCGGGACTAGCGGGAGTTAGGAATGAGCAGTTCTTC. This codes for CATSGPGLAGVRNEQFF.